Shown below are 26 T cell receptor beta chains from a single sample sequenced in a study of T cell clones after liver transplantation. Sequencing was performed with immunoSEQ multiplex PCR; in TCRdb, only in-frame clones are kept and a portion is missing. Among roughly 53,000 clones listed, approximately 77% were seen once. Material: CD4+ T cells from blood, obtained at the 22-month timepoint. These TCRs come from a human patient who received a liver transplant. Some T cells may be supplied by the graft donor.

This clone has a handful of counts. The chain has TRBV19 and TRBJ2-3; TRBD2 matches 9 bases. The V gene's germline CDR1 is LNHDA and CDR2 SQIVND (reference sequence). CDR3 length: 16 residues. V gave up 3 bases and J gave up 2 bases; unmatched junction bases: 6. The CDR3 region is CASSMGSGGFTDTQYF. CDR3 coding DNA: TGTGCCAGTAGTATGGGGAGCGGGGGGTTCACAGATACGCAGTATTTT.

This rearrangement joins TRBV4-1 to TRBJ2-3; tentatively, D is TRBD2 (5 bases). Trimming pared 3 bases from V and 1 base from J, leaving 14 bases between. Germline CDR1 MGHRA, CDR2 YSYEKL. This CDR3 has 16 residues. CDR3 nucleotides: TGCGCCAGCAGCCAGGGAGTCATTGGGGGCACAGATACGCAGTATTTT. This codes for CASSQGVIGGTDTQYF.

The chain joins TRBV30 to TRBJ2-7, with TRBD2 matching over 7 bases. CDR1 GTSNPN and CDR2 SVGIG come from the germline V gene (reference sequence). CDR3 size: 11 residues. V shed 3 bases, J shed 10 bases, and the junction held 6 bases outside the gene matches. The CDR3 region has the DNA TGTGCCTGGAGCAGCGGGGCGCCTCAGTACTTC. As protein: CAWSSGAPQYF.

The chain is built from TRBV2 and TRBJ2-7, with TRBD1 matching 8 bases. Germline values: CDR1 SNHLY, CDR2 FYNNEI. V shed 5 bases, J shed 5 bases, and the junction held 8 bases outside the gene matches. The CDR3 consists of 14 residues. CDR3 loop: CASSNQGARDEQYF. CDR3 DNA sequence: TGTGCCAGCAGTAACCAGGGGGCTCGGGACGAGCAGTACTTC. Complete variable domain (other parts from reference TRBV2 and TRBJ2-7): EPEVTQTPSHQVTQMGQEVILRCVPISNHLYFYWYRQILGQKVEFLVSFYNNEISEKSEIFDDQFSVERPDGSNFTLKIRSTKLEDSAMYFCASSNQGARDEQYFGPGTRLTVT.

The rearrangement joins TRBV27 to TRBJ2-3; 8 positions agree with TRBD2. The V gene's germline CDR1 is MNHEY and CDR2 SMNVEV (reference sequence). The V and J ends lost 7 bases and 3 bases, in that order; junction bases with no gene match: 6. The CDR3 covers 14 residues. CDR3 in DNA: TGTGCCAGCACCTTTAGCGGGGCGACAGATACGCAGTATTTT. Its translation: CASTFSGATDTQYF.

The chain links TRBV28 to TRBJ1-2, with 7 bases aligning to TRBD1. Per germline, CDR1 MDHEN and CDR2 SYDVKM. CDR3 length: 14 residues. Losses at the gene ends were 2 bases for V and 4 bases for J; bases not matched to a gene: 4. CDR3 bases: TGTGCCAGCAGTTTAGGGCAGGGGGGCTATGGCTACACCTTC. This translates into CASSLGQGGYGYTF.

V and J are TRBV9 and TRBJ1-6; D remains ambiguous. V was trimmed by 4 bases and J by 7 bases, leaving 15 bases between them. The germline V gene encodes CDR1 SGDLS and CDR2 YYNGEE. The CDR3 runs to 15 residues. The CDR3 DNA sequence: TGTGCCAGCAGCCCCCCCGAGACGGGGAATTCACCCCTCCACTTT. This encodes CASSPPETGNSPLHF.

V usage is TRBV2 and J usage is TRBJ1-1; possible D gene TRBD1, 6 bases. CDR3 length: 17 amino acids. V was cut by 7 bases and J by 1 base, with 22 bases left in between. CDR1 and CDR2 from the germline V gene are SNHLY and FYNNEI. This chain's CDR3 is CASIAEAGGPGNTEAFF. In DNA, the CDR3 is TGTGCCAGCATCGCCGAGGCTGGGGGGCCGGGGAACACTGAAGCTTTCTTT.

The V and J genes are TRBV5-1 and TRBJ2-7; D not resolved. This CDR3 has 17 residues. Germline CDR1 and CDR2: SGHRS and YFSETQ. V was cut by 4 bases and J by 0 bases, with 20 bases left in between. The CDR3: CASSPTQRSFLSYEQYF. DNA of the CDR3: TGCGCCAGCAGCCCTACGCAGAGATCCTTTCTCTCCTACGAGCAGTACTTC.

V usage is TRBV4-2 and J usage is TRBJ2-2; 8 bases map to TRBD2. CDR3 length equals 17 residues. CDR1 is LGHNA and CDR2 is YNFKEQ in the germline V gene. The trim removed 1 base at V and 1 base at J, leaving 5 bases unmatched. CDR3 bases: TGTGCCAGCAGCCAAGCAGCGGGGGCCTTGAACACCGGGGAGCTGTTTTTT. This translates into CASSQAAGALNTGELFF.

The CDR3 nucleotides are TGTGCCAGCAGCTCAACAGGGGACTATGGCTACACCTTC. As protein: CASSSTGDYGYTF. This sequence joins TRBV5-6 and TRBJ1-2; 7 bases map to TRBD1. This CDR3 spans 13 amino acids. Per germline, CDR1 SGHDT and CDR2 YYEEEE. Trimming removed 3 bases from V and 3 bases from J; junction bases left unmatched: 2.

The CDR3 bases are TGTGCCTGGAAAATCGGGCTTACGAGCTCCTACGAGCAGTACTTC. As protein: CAWKIGLTSSYEQYF. The V gene is TRBV30, the J gene TRBJ2-7; D remains unclear. Trimming left V 4 bases short and J 0 bases short, with 16 bases between. Germline-derived CDR1 and CDR2 are GTSNPN and SVGIG (reference sequence). The CDR3 is made up of 15 amino acids.

The chain employs TRBV7-6 and TRBJ2-1; a weak D match, TRBD1 (5 bases). CDR3 length: 13 amino acids. The germline V and J ends were trimmed by 0 bases and 8 bases, with 8 bases remaining between them. Germline V gives CDR1 SGHVS, CDR2 FNYEAQ. The CDR3 loop is CASSLARGDEQFF. CDR3 in DNA: TGTGCCAGCAGCTTAGCAAGGGGCGATGAGCAGTTCTTC. The complete variable domain, with remaining parts taken from reference TRBV7-6 and TRBJ2-1, reads GAGVSQSPRYKVTKRGQDVALRCDPISGHVSLYWYRQALGQGPEFLTYFNYEAQQDKSGLPNDRFSAERPEGSISTLTIQRTEQRDSAMYRCASSLARGDEQFFGPGTRLTVL.

The genes are TRBV18 and TRBJ1-4; the D is unclear. The CDR3 is 13 amino acids. Looked up from germline, CDR1 is KGHSH and CDR2 is LQKENI. Trimming took off 2 bases at V and 4 bases at J, with 5 bases between the two ends. The CDR3 is CASSPGFNEKLFF. The CDR3 bases are TGTGCCAGCTCACCAGGGTTTAATGAAAAACTGTTTTTT.

This clone is medium-sized. The same CDR3 is also encoded by other DNA sequences in this sample. The gene calls are TRBV2 and TRBJ1-5; D unclear. Germline V gene sequence: CDR1 SNHLY, CDR2 FYNNEI. This CDR3 spans 14 amino acids. Trimming left V 3 bases short and J 0 bases short, with 6 bases between. CDR3 residues: CASSDSHSNQPQHF. The DNA for the CDR3 is TGTGCCAGCAGTGACTCCCATAGCAATCAGCCCCAGCATTTT.

J is TRBJ1-3 and V is TRBV25-1; 9 bases fit TRBD1. V lost 4 bases to trimming and J lost 3 bases; unmatched junction nucleotides: 4. Germline CDR1 and CDR2: MGHDK and SYGVNS. There are 15 residues in the CDR3. CDR3 DNA: TGTGCCAGCAGTGGTAGACAGGGGGTTGGAAACACCATATATTTT. Translated: CASSGRQGVGNTIYF.

The chain carries TRBV19 and TRBJ1-3; D remains ambiguous. The CDR3 is 14 residues long. The ends were cut back, 7 bases at V and 0 bases at J, with 10 bases in the middle. Germline V gene data show CDR1 as LNHDA and CDR2 as SQIVND (reference sequence). CDR3 bases: TGTGCCAGTAAGGCCGGCAGCTCTGGAAACACCATATATTTT. Encoded protein: CASKAGSSGNTIYF.

The chain carries TRBV25-1 and TRBJ2-3, with D unclear. Germline V gene data show CDR1 as MGHDK and CDR2 as SYGVNS. V shed 6 bases and J shed 1 base, with 17 bases lying between them. This CDR3 spans 16 amino acids. CDR3 amino acids: CASSPRSGLGTDTQYF. For the CDR3, the DNA is TGTGCCAGCAGCCCTCGAAGTGGGCTGGGCACAGATACGCAGTATTTT.

The chain carries TRBV10-3 and TRBJ1-2; D is unresolved. Per the germline V gene, CDR1 is ENHRY and CDR2 is SYGVKD. The ends were cut back, 0 bases at V and 8 bases at J, with 10 bases in the middle. The length of the CDR3 is 13 residues. The CDR3 sequence is CAISESKGGGYTF. CDR3 DNA: TGTGCCATCAGTGAGTCTAAGGGAGGCGGCTACACCTTC.

This clone appeared a single time. This chain joins TRBV27 and TRBJ2-7, with a tentative D call TRBD1 (5 bases). Deletions cut 8 bases from V and 0 bases from J, with 11 bases between. CDR1 and CDR2 (germline): MNHEY, SMNVEV (reference sequence). The CDR3 covers 13 residues. CDR3 sequence (DNA): TGTGCCAGCCGGAGCCAGGGCTCCTACGAGCAGTACTTC. Its translation is CASRSQGSYEQYF.

The genes are TRBV6-1 and TRBJ1-2; D gene unclear. Germline lookup yields CDR1 MNHNS and CDR2 SASEGT. The CDR3 is 14 amino acids. Trimming stripped 1 base from V and 8 bases from J, with 14 bases between. The CDR3 sequence is CASSEDNSHLGYTF. The CDR3 DNA sequence: TGTGCCAGCAGTGAAGATAACAGCCACTTAGGCTACACCTTC.

The J gene is TRBJ1-3, the V gene TRBV6-1; weak D call: TRBD1 (5 bases). V was pared by 2 bases and J by 0 bases, with 8 bases between. Germline V CDR1 and CDR2: MNHNS, SASEGT. The CDR3 is 15 residues long. The CDR3 DNA reads TGTGCCAGCAGTGAACAGGGAACCTCTGGAAACACCATATATTTT. It translates to CASSEQGTSGNTIYF.

This chain joins TRBV15 and TRBJ1-5; a weak D match, TRBD1 (6 bases). This CDR3 contains 19 residues. Per germline, CDR1 LNHNV and CDR2 YYDKDF (reference sequence). Trimming removed 0 bases from V and 3 bases from J, with 21 bases in between. This CDR3 is CATSRDYTGPGWDNQPQHF. CDR3 in DNA: TGTGCCACCAGCAGAGATTATACAGGGCCCGGGTGGGACAATCAGCCCCAGCATTTT.

In this sample, this clone turned up a few times. The CDR3 spells CASSREGRTEAFF. The CDR3 nucleotides read TGTGCCAGCAGTCGAGAGGGGCGCACTGAAGCTTTCTTT. The chain recombines TRBV2 with TRBJ1-1, with D perhaps matching TRBD1 (5 bases). The germline CDR1 and CDR2 sequences are SNHLY and FYNNEI. V lost 5 bases, J lost 4 bases, and 11 bases lay in between. This CDR3 spans 13 amino acids.

This clone came up a few times. The chain carries TRBV13 and TRBJ1-1, with TRBD1 as a possible D gene (5 bases). Germline V gene lookup returns CDR1 PRHDT and CDR2 FYEKMQ (reference sequence). V was trimmed by 3 bases and J by 4 bases, leaving 9 bases between them. This CDR3 has 13 residues. CDR3 region: CASSLGESTEAFF. CDR3 sequence (DNA): TGTGCCAGCAGCTTGGGGGAGTCCACTGAAGCTTTCTTT.

The chain couples TRBV9 to TRBJ1-2, with 8 bases aligning to TRBD1. With V trimmed by 0 bases and J by 2 bases, 3 bases remained unmatched. This CDR3 spans 15 amino acids. CDR1 SGDLS and CDR2 YYNGEE come from the germline V gene. The CDR3 region is CASSVDPGGNYGYTF. CDR3 nucleotides: TGTGCCAGCAGCGTAGATCCAGGGGGCAACTATGGCTACACCTTC.